This entry lists 2 T cell receptor beta chains sequenced from one sample in a study of CD8 T cells in Susac syndrome (dated by TCRdb to between 2017 and 2020). Libraries came from the immunoSEQ multiplex PCR assay. RNA was extracted using the RNeasy kit, and roughly 0.45 to 1 microgram was reverse transcribed with random hexamers. TCRdb handled the public reads itself, with Q25 trimming in fastp and clone calling in MiXCR, and kept productive beta chains. A single entry per CDR3 protein holds the most common genes and DNA from its merged rows. The table for this sample lists about 300,000 distinct CDR3 sequences; roughly 94% of them were counted only once. The ten largest account for roughly 0.059% of the sample. The sequenced material came from CD4+ T cells from PBMCs. These TCRs come from a human donor with multiple sclerosis.

This clonotype was picked up one time. The J gene is TRBJ1-2, the V gene TRBV18, with a tentative D call TRBD1 (5 bases). This CDR3 spans 14 amino acids. The V gene lost 3 bases and the J gene lost 7 bases, with 15 bases spanning the gap. Germline CDR1 and CDR2: KGHSH and LQKENI. This CDR3 reads CASSPVREGSGYTF. As DNA, the CDR3 is TGTGCCAGCTCACCGGTCCGCGAGGGGAGTGGCTACACCTTC.

V gene TRBV7-9 combines with J gene TRBJ1-2; D is unresolved. The germline V gene encodes CDR1 SEHNR and CDR2 FQNEAQ (reference sequence). The CDR3 length is 14 residues. The V end lost 1 base, the J end lost 6 bases, and 12 bases lay between the germline ends. The CDR3 region is CASSLEVGLNGYTF. In DNA, the CDR3 is TGTGCCAGCAGCTTAGAGGTGGGCCTGAATGGCTACACCTTC.